The entry below gives a single TCR beta chain sequence along with its context. The CDR3 has 14 amino acids. The germline gives CDR1 MNHEY, CDR2 SVGAGI. V lost 0 bases, J lost 7 bases, and 12 bases lay in between. The sample is drawn from a study of blood T cell repertoires in COVID-19. At the level of the study: Collection of acute and convalescent COVID-19 samples took place in the United States, Italy and Spain.

The assay was immunoSEQ multiplex PCR, and TCRdb's table has in-frame clones only and misses some. The data contain 150,000 to 200,000 clones, about 92% of them singletons. Sequencing was done on a sample of peripheral blood. The TCR comes from an older woman with COVID-19, enrolled during active disease. The chain carries TRBV6-5 and TRBJ1-2, with D maybe TRBD1 (6 bases). The CDR3 region has the DNA TGTGCCAGCAGTTACTCAGGGGGTAGCGTTGGCTACACCTTC. This encodes CASSYSGGSVGYTF.